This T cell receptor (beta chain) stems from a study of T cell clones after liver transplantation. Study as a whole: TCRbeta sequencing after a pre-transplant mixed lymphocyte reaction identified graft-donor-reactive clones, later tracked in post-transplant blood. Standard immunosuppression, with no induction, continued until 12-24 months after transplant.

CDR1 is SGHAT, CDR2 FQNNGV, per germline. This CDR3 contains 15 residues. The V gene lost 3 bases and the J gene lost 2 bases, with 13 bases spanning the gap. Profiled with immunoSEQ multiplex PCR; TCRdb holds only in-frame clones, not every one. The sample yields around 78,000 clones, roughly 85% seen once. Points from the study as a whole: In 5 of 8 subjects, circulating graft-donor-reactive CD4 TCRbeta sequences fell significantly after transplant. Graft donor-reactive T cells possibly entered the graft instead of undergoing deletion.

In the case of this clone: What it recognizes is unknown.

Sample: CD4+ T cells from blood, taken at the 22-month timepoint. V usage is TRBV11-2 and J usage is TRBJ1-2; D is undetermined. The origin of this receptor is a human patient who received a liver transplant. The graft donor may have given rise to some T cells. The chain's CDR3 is CASSFRGSSNYGYTF. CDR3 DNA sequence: TGTGCCAGCAGCTTTCGCGGCAGTTCCAACTATGGCTACACCTTC.